This T cell receptor beta chain was identified during a study of T-cell reconstitution after alpha-beta-depleted transplantation in children (dated by TCRdb to between 2015 and 2016). With regard to the full study: The study quantitatively tracked T-cell immune reconstitution after TCRalphabeta/CD19-depleted allogeneic hematopoietic cell transplantation in children using TCR repertoire profiling. Broader findings and caveats from the paper: Over subsequent months, a decline in hyperexpanded clone frequencies was noted, and after one year, T-cell counts and TCRbeta diversity were mostly ascribed to newly produced T cells. In some patients, the high TCRbeta diversity seen at day 60 was put down to recipient T cells and intrathymic progenitors that had survived conditioning. About two months after transplant, the apparently early recovery of alphabetaT-cell counts reportedly depended on just several hundred clones that had expanded rapidly and came from non-depleted graft cells.

The CDR3 runs 15 amino acids, cysteine and phenylalanine included. Only the CDR3 DNA stays, 45 bases, in frame from base 1. The protocol used for the library was PCR. Instrument on record: Illumina HiSeq 2500. TCR libraries were prepared with molecular barcoding, using unique molecular identifiers to normalize TCRbeta repertoire quantification. TCRdb reran the public reads through fastp at Q25 and MiXCR, keeping productive beta chains. All rows with the same CDR3 protein become a single entry with the most common DNA and genes. For this sample there are about 420,000 distinct CDR3 sequences; 15% to 20% appear just once. Around 30% of the sample is taken by the ten largest. This clonotype came up a few times. The target of this receptor is not known. There are no base qualities to consult, and no much larger clone falls within one base. The treatment or condition label of this sample denotes: allogeneic hematopoietic cell transplantation with graft depleted of TCRalphabeta T cells and CD19 B cells. Transplant recipients were children who received TCRalphabeta/CD19-depleted allogeneic hematopoietic cell grafts.

This chain is built from TRBV21-1 and TRBJ2-4; TRBD2 is the table's D call and was not checked against the DNA. TRBV21-1 is a recognized pseudogene. The clonotype originates from a boy younger than two who had a stem cell transplant for Wiskott-Aldrich syndrome, so the T cells may come from the graft donor. The material sequenced was PBMCs, mostly from graft donor cells, taken 360 days after TCRalphabeta/CD19-depleted stem cell transplant. The CDR3 sequence is CASLTEGLAKNIQYF. The sequence in DNA is TGTGCCAGCCTAACGGAGGGTCTAGCCAAAAACATTCAGTACTTC.